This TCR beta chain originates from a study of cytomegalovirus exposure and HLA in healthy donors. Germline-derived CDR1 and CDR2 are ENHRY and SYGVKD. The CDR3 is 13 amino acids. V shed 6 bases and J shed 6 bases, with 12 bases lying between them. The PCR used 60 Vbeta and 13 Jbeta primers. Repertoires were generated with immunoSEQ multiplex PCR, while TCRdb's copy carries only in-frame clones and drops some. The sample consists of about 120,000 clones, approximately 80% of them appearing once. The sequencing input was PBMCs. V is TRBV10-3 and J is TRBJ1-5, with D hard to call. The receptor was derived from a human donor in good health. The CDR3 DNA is TGTGCCATCAGCGGAGCTGATCGTCAGCCCCAGCATTTT. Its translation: CAISGADRQPQHF.